This TCR beta chain is drawn from a study of T cell changes during pregnancy in multiple sclerosis. CDR1 and CDR2 (germline): LNHDA, SQIVND (reference sequence). V shed 8 bases, J shed 5 bases, and the junction held 9 bases outside the gene matches. This CDR3 has 14 residues. Produced via immunoSEQ multiplex PCR; TCRdb's table is partial and in-frame only. Of 50,000 or so clones in the sample, 92% were seen once. The chain has TRBV19 and TRBJ2-5, with TRBD2 identical over 9 bases. This clonotype was sampled from a female donor with multiple sclerosis, enrolled in a pregnancy study. The sample was CD4+ T cells from peripheral blood mononuclear cells, taken in the third trimester of pregnancy. The CDR3 spells CASSQAGGQETQYF. The DNA for the CDR3 is TGTGCCAGTTCCCAAGCGGGGGGCCAGGAGACCCAGTACTTC.